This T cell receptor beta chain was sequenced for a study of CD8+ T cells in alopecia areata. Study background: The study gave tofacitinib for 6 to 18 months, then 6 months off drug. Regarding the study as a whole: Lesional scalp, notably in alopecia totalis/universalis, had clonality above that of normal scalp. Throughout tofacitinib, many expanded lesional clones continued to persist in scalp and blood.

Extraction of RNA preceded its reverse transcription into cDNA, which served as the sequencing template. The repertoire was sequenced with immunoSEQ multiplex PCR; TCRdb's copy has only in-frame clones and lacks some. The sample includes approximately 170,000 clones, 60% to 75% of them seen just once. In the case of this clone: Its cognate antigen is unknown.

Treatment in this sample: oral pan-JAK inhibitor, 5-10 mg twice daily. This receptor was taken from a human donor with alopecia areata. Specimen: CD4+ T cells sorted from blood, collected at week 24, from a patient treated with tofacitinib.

CDR3 in amino acids: CSARDGFSYTF. CDR3 sequence (DNA): TGCAGTGCTAGAGATGGGTTCAGCTACACCTTC. The rearrangement uses TRBV20-1 and TRBJ1-2; D is unclear. The CDR3 length is 11 residues. Germline CDR1 reads DFQATT; CDR2 reads SNEGSKA (reference sequence). V dropped 0 bases and J dropped 9 bases, with 8 bases sitting between them.